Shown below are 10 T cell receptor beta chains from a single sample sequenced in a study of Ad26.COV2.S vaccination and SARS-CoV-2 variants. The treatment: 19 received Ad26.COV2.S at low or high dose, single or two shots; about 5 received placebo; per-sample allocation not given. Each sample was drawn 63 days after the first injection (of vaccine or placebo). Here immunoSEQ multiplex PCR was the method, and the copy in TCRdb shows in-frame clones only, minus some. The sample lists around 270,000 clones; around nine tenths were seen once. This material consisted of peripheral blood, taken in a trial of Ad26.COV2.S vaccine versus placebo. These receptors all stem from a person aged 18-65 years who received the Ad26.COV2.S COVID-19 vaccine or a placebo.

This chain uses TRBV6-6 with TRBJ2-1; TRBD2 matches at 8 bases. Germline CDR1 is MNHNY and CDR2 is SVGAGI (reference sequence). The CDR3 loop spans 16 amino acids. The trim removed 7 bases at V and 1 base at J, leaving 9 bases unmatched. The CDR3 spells CASMGARGGSYNEQFF. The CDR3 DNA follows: TGTGCCAGCATGGGAGCCCGGGGGGGTTCCTACAATGAGCAGTTCTTC.

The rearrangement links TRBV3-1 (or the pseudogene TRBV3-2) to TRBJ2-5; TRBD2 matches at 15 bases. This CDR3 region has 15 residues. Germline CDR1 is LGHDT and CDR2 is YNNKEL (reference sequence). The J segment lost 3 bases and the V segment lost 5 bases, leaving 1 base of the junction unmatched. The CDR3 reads CASSWTSGGEETQYF. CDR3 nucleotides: TGTGCCAGCAGCTGGACTAGCGGGGGGGAAGAGACCCAGTACTTC.

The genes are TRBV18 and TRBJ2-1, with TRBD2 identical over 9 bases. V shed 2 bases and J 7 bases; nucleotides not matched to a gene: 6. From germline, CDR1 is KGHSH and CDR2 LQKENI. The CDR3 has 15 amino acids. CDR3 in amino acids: CASSPGLAKRNEQFF. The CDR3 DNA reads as TGTGCCAGCTCACCAGGACTAGCGAAAAGGAATGAGCAGTTCTTC.

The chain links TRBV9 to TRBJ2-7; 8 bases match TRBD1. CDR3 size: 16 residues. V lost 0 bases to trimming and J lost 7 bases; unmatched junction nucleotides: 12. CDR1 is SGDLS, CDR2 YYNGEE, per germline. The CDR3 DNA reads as TGTGCCAGCAGCGTAGCTATGGGGACAGGACCCTTGGAGCAGTACTTC. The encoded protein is CASSVAMGTGPLEQYF.

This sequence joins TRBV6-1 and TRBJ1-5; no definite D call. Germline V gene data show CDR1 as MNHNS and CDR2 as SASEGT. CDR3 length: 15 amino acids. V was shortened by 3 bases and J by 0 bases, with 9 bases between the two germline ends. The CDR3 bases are TGTGCCAGCAGTGAGGATCTGTATAGCAATCAGCCCCAGCATTTT. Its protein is CASSEDLYSNQPQHF.

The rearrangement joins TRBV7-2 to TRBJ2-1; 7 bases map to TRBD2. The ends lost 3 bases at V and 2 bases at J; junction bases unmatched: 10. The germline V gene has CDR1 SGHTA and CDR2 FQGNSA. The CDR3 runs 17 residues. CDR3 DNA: TGTGCCAGCAGCTTGGGGGGGTCGGCGGGCCCCTACAATGAGCAGTTCTTC. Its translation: CASSLGGSAGPYNEQFF.

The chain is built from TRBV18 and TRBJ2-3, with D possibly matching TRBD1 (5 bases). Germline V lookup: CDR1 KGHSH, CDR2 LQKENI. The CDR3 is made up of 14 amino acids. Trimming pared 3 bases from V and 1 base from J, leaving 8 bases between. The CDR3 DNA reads TGTGCCAGCTCACCGGGCAGGGGCACAGATACGCAGTATTTT. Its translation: CASSPGRGTDTQYF.

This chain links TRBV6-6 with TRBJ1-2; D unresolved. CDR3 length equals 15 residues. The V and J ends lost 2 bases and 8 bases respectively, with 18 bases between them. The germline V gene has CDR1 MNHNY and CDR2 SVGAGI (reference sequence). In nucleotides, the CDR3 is TGTGCCAGCAGTTACGTCTCCGGGGATCTGGGAGGCTACACCTTC. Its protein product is CASSYVSGDLGGYTF.

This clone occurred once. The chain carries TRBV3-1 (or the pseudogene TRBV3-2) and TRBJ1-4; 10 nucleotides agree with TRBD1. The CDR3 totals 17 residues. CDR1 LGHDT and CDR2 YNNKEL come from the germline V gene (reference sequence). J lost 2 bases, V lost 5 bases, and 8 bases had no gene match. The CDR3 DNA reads TGTGCCAGCAGCAGGCCCGACAGGGGGCAGACTAATGAAAAACTGTTTTTT. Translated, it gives CASSRPDRGQTNEKLFF.

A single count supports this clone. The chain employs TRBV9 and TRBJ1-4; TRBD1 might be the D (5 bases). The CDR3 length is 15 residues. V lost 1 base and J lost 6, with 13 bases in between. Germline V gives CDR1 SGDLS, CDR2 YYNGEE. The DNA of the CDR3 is TGTGCCAGCAGCGTAATGGGGGGTATACATGAAAAACTGTTTTTT. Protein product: CASSVMGGIHEKLFF.